The 3 T cell receptor beta chains presented below share a single source sample, sequenced in a study of T cell repertoires in cytomegalovirus infection. TCRdb fed the reads into MiXCR, producing one record per CDR3 protein. The sample includes about 310,000 distinct CDR3 sequences, roughly 25% of them seen just once. What these receptors recognize is not known. The source was cultured PBMCs, collected from culture after CMV antigen stimulation. These receptors were obtained from a human donor in good health (CMV status not recorded). Some clones in this sample may be carry-over from other donors' samples.

This clonotype showed up just a few times. V is TRBV7-9 and J is TRBJ2-7; D remains unclear. The CDR3 consists of 19 residues. Trimming stripped 5 bases from V and 2 bases from J, with 28 bases between. In germline, CDR1 is SEHNR, CDR2 FQNEAQ (reference sequence). CDR3 in DNA: TGTGCCAGCAGCCCCCCGATAGCACTTGAAATAGGGTCCCCCTACGAGCAGTACTTC. Protein product: CASSPPIALEIGSPYEQYF.

On this clonotype: One end of the junction fails to match germline, which may point to a read error. V is TRBV15 and J is TRBJ2-7, with TRBD1 as a possible D gene (5 bases). Germline CDR1 is LNHNV and CDR2 is YYDKDF (reference sequence). The CDR3 extends over 14 amino acids. CDR3 sequence reads: CATSRGGQVYELYF. The CDR3 DNA sequence: TGTGCCACCAGCAGAGGGGGCCAAGTTTACGAGCTGTACTTC. Based on the CDR3 plus reference TRBV15 and TRBJ2-7, the full variable domain is DAMVIQNPRYQVTQFGKPVTLSCSQTLNHNVMYWYQQKSSQAPKLLFHYYDKDFNNEADTPDNFQSRRPNTSFCFLDIRSPGLGDTAMYLCATSRGGQVYELYFGPGTRLTVT.

Concerning this clonotype itself: A clone one base away is much larger, so this may be a read error. The rearrangement links TRBV12-3 or TRBV12-4 to TRBJ1-5, with 10 nucleotides matching TRBD1. This CDR3 has 18 amino acids. The CDR3 sequence is CASSRNPGTGARNQLQHF. Written as DNA, the CDR3 is TGTGCCAGCAGCCGCAACCCCGGGACAGGGGCGCGCAATCAGCTCCAGCATTTT.